Below, one T cell receptor (beta chain) is given with its context. This CDR3 spans 14 amino acids. With V trimmed by 1 base and J by 5 bases, 3 bases remained unmatched. CDR1 SGHDT and CDR2 YYEEEE come from the germline V gene. Generated by immunoSEQ multiplex PCR, the TCRdb table keeps only in-frame clones and is missing some. Of some 130,000 clones listed, about 88% are singletons. This sample was taken from a study of control samples from healthy donors and cancer patients. The sequencing input was blood. The chain uses TRBV5-6 and TRBJ2-1; TRBD1 matches at 7 bases. The receptor was isolated from a woman in her 30s in good health. DNA of the CDR3: TGTGCCAGCAGCTTGCCGGGACAGAACAATGAGCAGTTCTTC. Protein sequence: CASSLPGQNNEQFF.